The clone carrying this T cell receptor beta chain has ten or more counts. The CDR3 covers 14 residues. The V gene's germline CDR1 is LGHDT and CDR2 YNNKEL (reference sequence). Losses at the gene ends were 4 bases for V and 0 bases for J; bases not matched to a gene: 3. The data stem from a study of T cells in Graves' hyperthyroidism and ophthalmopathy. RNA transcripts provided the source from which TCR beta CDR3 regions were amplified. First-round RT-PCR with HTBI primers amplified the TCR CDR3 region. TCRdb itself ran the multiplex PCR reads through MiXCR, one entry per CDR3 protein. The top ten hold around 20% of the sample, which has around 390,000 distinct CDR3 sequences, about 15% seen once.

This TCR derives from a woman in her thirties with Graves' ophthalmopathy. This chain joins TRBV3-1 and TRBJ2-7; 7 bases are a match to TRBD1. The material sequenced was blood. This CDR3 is CASSPDRDSYEQYF. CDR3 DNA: TGTGCCAGCAGCCCCGACAGGGACTCCTACGAGCAGTACTTC.